One sample yielded the 18 T cell receptor beta chains listed below, sequenced in a study of T-cell memory formation after mild COVID-19. A single record per CDR3 protein comes from TCRdb applying MiXCR to the 5' RACE reads. Of about 130,000 distinct CDR3 sequences listed, over 15% are singletons. The sample was PBMCs or a T cell subset sorted from them (not recorded which). The receptors were sampled from a man in his late teens or twenties who had mild COVID-19 (a few samples of this study predate the infection). Cell type and time point are not known.

The rearrangement joins TRBV5-6 to TRBJ1-1; D might be TRBD1 (6 bases). This CDR3 has 16 residues. The germline V gene encodes CDR1 SGHDT and CDR2 YYEEEE. V lost 3 bases and J lost 1, with 16 bases in between. CDR3 bases: TGTGCCAGCAGCTCGAGAATCAGGGGTTGGAACACTGAAGCTTTCTTT. Amino acid sequence: CASSSRIRGWNTEAFF.

The rearrangement uses TRBV12-3 or TRBV12-4 and TRBJ2-7; TRBD1 aligns across 7 bases. There are 16 residues in the CDR3. With 8 bases clipped from V and 0 bases from J, the junction kept 13 bases outside the gene matches. This CDR3 is CASSFRTGTASYEQYF. CDR3 DNA: TGTGCCAGCTCTTTCCGGACCGGGACAGCCTCCTACGAGCAGTACTTC.

CDR3 sequence (DNA): TGTGCCACCAGTGATCCTCCCGTTGTAGCGGGGGTGAAGCAGTTCTTC. Its protein is CATSDPPVVAGVKQFF. This chain joins TRBV24-1 and TRBJ2-1; 9 bases match TRBD2. Trimming at V came to 3 bases and at J to 11 bases, leaving 13 bases not matched to a gene. CDR3 length: 16 amino acids. The germline V gene encodes CDR1 KGHDR and CDR2 SFDVKD.

This clonotype was observed a single time. The genes are TRBV6-5 and TRBJ2-7; possibly TRBD1 or TRBD2 for D (5 bases each). Germline lookup yields CDR1 MNHEY and CDR2 SVGAGI. Trimming shortened V by 4 bases and J by 10 bases, and 17 bases separated the two germline ends. The CDR3 runs to 13 residues. CDR3 sequence: CASSFFGGRYQYV. In DNA form, the CDR3 reads TGTGCCAGCAGTTTTTTTGGGGGTCGGTATCAGTACGTC.

This clonotype has a handful of counts. The chain recombines TRBV5-1 with TRBJ2-1; 12 positions agree with TRBD1. The CDR3 spans 14 residues. Germline loops: CDR1 SGHRS, CDR2 YFSETQ. The V segment lost 7 bases and the J segment 9 bases; nucleotides outside the gene matches: 8. As DNA, the CDR3 is TGCGCCAGCGGGACGGGGACAGGGGGCGTTGAGCAGTTCTTC. Translating it yields CASGTGTGGVEQFF.

J is TRBJ2-7 and V is TRBV5-1, with D possibly matching TRBD1 (6 bases). Trimming removed 5 bases at V and 7 bases at J, with 16 bases between. This CDR3 contains 13 residues. Germline V gene sequence: CDR1 SGHRS, CDR2 YFSETQ. CDR3 nucleotide sequence: TGCGCCAGCAGTTCCCTCAGGGGCAAGGAGCAGTACTTC. This encodes CASSSLRGKEQYF.

This clonotype was counted only a few times. The junction departs from the called germline gene at one end, perhaps through a read error. V is TRBV12-3 or TRBV12-4 and J is TRBJ2-3, with 9 bases identical to TRBD1. The CDR3 covers 11 residues. The DNA of the CDR3 is TGTGCCAGCAGCGCCGGGACAGGGAAGGTGTTT. Protein: CASSAGTGKVF.

This clonotype was observed a handful of times. The gene calls are TRBV7-6 and TRBJ1-1; no firm D call. The CDR3 loop spans 14 amino acids. Looked up from germline, CDR1 is SGHVS and CDR2 is FNYEAQ. The V gene lost 0 bases and the J gene lost 1 base, with 6 bases spanning the gap. The DNA of the CDR3 is TGTGCCAGCAGCTTAGCGTCGGGGAACACTGAAGCTTTCTTT. As protein: CASSLASGNTEAFF.

This clonotype has a handful of counts. The chain is built from TRBV7-2 and TRBJ2-1; the D is unclear. V lost 3 bases and J 0 bases, leaving 9 bases between the germline ends. This CDR3 is built from 15 residues. Germline CDR1 and CDR2: SGHTA and FQGNSA. The CDR3 is CASSFSTNSYNEQFF. The DNA for the CDR3 is TGTGCCAGCAGCTTTTCCACAAACTCCTACAATGAGCAGTTCTTC.

This chain connects TRBV6-6 to TRBJ1-1, with no clear D. The length of the CDR3 is 15 residues. Germline assignment: CDR1 MNHNY and CDR2 SVGAGI (reference sequence). V lost 0 bases, J lost 1 base, and 9 bases lay in between. The CDR3 loop reads CASSYSWTGNTEAFF. DNA of the CDR3: TGTGCCAGCAGTTACTCCTGGACGGGGAACACTGAAGCTTTCTTT.

The sample holds a few counts of this clonotype. The CDR3 bases are TGTGCCAGTAGCCTGACAGGGACTGGAAACACCATATATTTT. Amino acids: CASSLTGTGNTIYF. The gene calls are TRBV19 and TRBJ1-3; TRBD1 aligns across 7 bases. The germline V gene has CDR1 LNHDA and CDR2 SQIVND (reference sequence). This CDR3 has 14 residues. The V segment lost 6 bases and the J segment 2 bases; nucleotides outside the gene matches: 4.

This clonotype was observed a few times. The V gene is TRBV6-2 or TRBV6-3, the J gene TRBJ2-7, with TRBD1 as a possible D gene (6 bases). CDR1 is MNHEY, CDR2 SVGEGT, per germline. V dropped 2 bases and J dropped 2 bases, with 13 bases sitting between them. The CDR3 length is 15 residues. CDR3 DNA sequence: TGTGCCAGCAGTTACGGACAGCGATCCACCTACGAGCAGTACGTC. Translating it yields CASSYGQRSTYEQYV.

The chain combines TRBV7-8 with TRBJ2-3, with 10 bases identical to TRBD1. CDR1 SGHVS and CDR2 FQNEAQ come from the germline V gene. CDR3 length: 18 amino acids. The V gene end was trimmed by 7 bases and the J gene end by 2 bases; junction bases not matched to a gene: 15. DNA of the CDR3: TGTGCCAGCACCCTCCCATGGCCGGGACAGGGGTACACAGATACGCAGTATTTT. Its protein is CASTLPWPGQGYTDTQYF.

This clonotype came up a few times. The chain joins TRBV5-5 to TRBJ1-4, with D hard to call. The CDR3 extends over 11 amino acids. Looked up from germline, CDR1 is SGHKS and CDR2 is YYEKEE (reference sequence). V lost 1 base and J lost 8, with 3 bases in between. DNA of the CDR3: TGTGCCAGCAGCTTGTCCGAAAAACTGTTTTTT. As protein: CASSLSEKLFF.

A few counts support this clonotype. V is TRBV7-8 and J is TRBJ2-7; D possibly matches TRBD1 or TRBD2 (5 bases each). The germline V and J ends were trimmed by 4 bases and 6 bases, with 10 bases remaining between them. The CDR3 length is 12 residues. CDR1 and CDR2 (germline): SGHVS, FQNEAQ. CDR3 coding DNA: TGTGCCAGCAGCTCGTCGAGGGGCGAGCAGTACGTC. Protein product: CASSSSRGEQYV.

This clonotype was counted only a few times. This chain connects TRBV9 to TRBJ2-5, with D unresolved. The CDR3 has 13 residues. The germline V gene has CDR1 SGDLS and CDR2 YYNGEE. The V end was cut by 3 bases, the J end by 0 bases, with 6 bases between. CDR3: CASSALYQETQYF. The CDR3 nucleotides are TGTGCCAGCAGCGCTTTGTACCAAGAGACCCAGTACTTC.

The table lists this clonotype with a few counts. The V and J genes are TRBV7-2 and TRBJ2-3; 8 nucleotides line up with TRBD1. With 5 bases clipped from V and 0 bases from J, the junction kept 4 bases outside the gene matches. The CDR3 is made up of 15 amino acids. Germline V gene data show CDR1 as SGHTA and CDR2 as FQGNSA. The CDR3 spells CASSTRQGSTDTQYF. The CDR3, as DNA: TGTGCCAGCAGCACACGACAGGGGAGCACAGATACGCAGTATTTT. Looking up the rest from reference TRBV7-2 and TRBJ2-3 gives the full variable domain: GAGVSQSPSNKVTEKGKDVELRCDPISGHTALYWYRQSLGQGLEFLIYFQGNSAPDKSGLPSDRFSAERTGGSVSTLTIQRTQQEDSAVYLCASSTRQGSTDTQYFGPGTRLTVL.

The chain has TRBV28 and TRBJ1-6; D unclear. Germline V gene sequence: CDR1 MDHEN, CDR2 SYDVKM. V was pared by 8 bases and J by 6 bases, with 11 bases between. The CDR3 extends over 13 amino acids. CDR3 DNA: TGTGCCAGCCTAGAGACCGTTAATTCACCCCTCCACTTT. Translating gives CASLETVNSPLHF.